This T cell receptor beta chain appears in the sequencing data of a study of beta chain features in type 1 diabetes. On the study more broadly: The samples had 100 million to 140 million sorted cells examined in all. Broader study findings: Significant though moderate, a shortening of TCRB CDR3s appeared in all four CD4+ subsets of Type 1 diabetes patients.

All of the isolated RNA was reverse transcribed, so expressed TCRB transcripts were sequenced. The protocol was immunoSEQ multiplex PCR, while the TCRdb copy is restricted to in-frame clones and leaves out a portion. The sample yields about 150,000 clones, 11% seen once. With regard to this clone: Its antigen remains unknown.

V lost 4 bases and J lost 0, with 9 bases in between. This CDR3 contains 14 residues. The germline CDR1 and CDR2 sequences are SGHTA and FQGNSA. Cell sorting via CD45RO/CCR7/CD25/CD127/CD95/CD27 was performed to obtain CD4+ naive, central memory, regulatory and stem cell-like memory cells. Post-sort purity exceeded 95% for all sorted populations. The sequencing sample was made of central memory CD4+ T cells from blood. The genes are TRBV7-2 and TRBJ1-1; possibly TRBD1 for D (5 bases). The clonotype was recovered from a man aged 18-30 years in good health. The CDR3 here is CASSSAGLNTEAFF. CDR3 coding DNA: TGTGCCAGCAGCTCCGCGGGGCTGAACACTGAAGCTTTCTTT.